One and the same sample provided the 15 T cell receptor beta chains below, sequenced in a study of shared clonotypes between healthy human individuals (dated by TCRdb to 2018 to 2021). The library was produced with the immunoSEQ multiplex PCR assay. As stored in TCRdb, this immuneACCESS dataset retains in-frame rearrangements with V and J assigned. A fraction of the clones does not appear; measured against another copy, unresolved V genes explain less than half of the discrepancy, and the remainder lacks a known reason. For this sample the table gives about 2.2 million clones, of which just over 90% were detected only once. Of the sample, more than 1.5% falls within the top ten clones. CD8 naive samples were CD45RO-negative cells positively selected for CCR7, giving a CD45RA+CCR7+ population that excluded TemRA cells. The sequenced sample consisted of naive CD8+ T cells from PBMCs. The label giving this sample's cell subset or site can be read as: CD45RA+CCR7+. The receptors were gathered from a young man in good health. Some clones in this sample may be carry-over from other donors' samples.

The chain links TRBV12-5 to TRBJ2-7, with D hard to call. This CDR3 region has 12 residues. In germline, CDR1 is LGHNT, CDR2 FRNRAP. With 1 base removed from V and 7 bases from J, the gap between germline ends came to 8 bases. CDR3 loop: CASGLDGYEQYF. The CDR3 DNA reads TGTGCTAGTGGTTTGGACGGGTATGAGCAGTACTTC.

The count of this clone is one. The rearrangement joins TRBV28 to TRBJ1-5; D possibly corresponds to TRBD1 (6 bases). The germline V gene has CDR1 MDHEN and CDR2 SYDVKM. This CDR3 is 18 amino acids long. Trimming shortened V by 3 bases and J by 0 bases, and 18 bases separated the two germline ends. CDR3 in amino acids: CASSFSGTQTYSNQPQHF. The CDR3 nucleotides are TGTGCCAGCAGTTTTTCCGGGACACAAACTTATAGCAATCAGCCCCAGCATTTT. The full variable domain, rest sourced from reference TRBV28 and TRBJ1-5, is DVKVTQSSRYLVKRTGEKVFLECVQDMDHENMFWYRQDPGLGLRLIYFSYDVKMKEKGDIPEGYSVSREKKERFSLILESASTNQTSMYLCASSFSGTQTYSNQPQHFGDGTRLSIL.

For the CDR3, the DNA is TGCGCCAGCAGCCATGACGGGGGGGCCAACACTGAAGCTTTCTTT. Protein: CASSHDGGANTEAFF. The rearrangement links TRBV4-1 to TRBJ1-1; perhaps TRBD1 as D (6 bases). CDR1 is MGHRA and CDR2 is YSYEKL in the germline V gene. V lost 3 bases and J lost 2, with 13 bases in between. The CDR3 has 15 amino acids.

The chain uses TRBV10-1 and TRBJ2-5; 8 bases are a match to TRBD1. With V trimmed by 0 bases and J by 4 bases, 4 bases remained unmatched. Per the germline V gene, CDR1 is WNHNN and CDR2 is SYGVQD (reference sequence). This CDR3 spans 15 amino acids. The CDR3 reads CASSESTGVRETQYF. In DNA form, the CDR3 reads TGCGCCAGCAGTGAGTCGACAGGGGTTCGAGAGACCCAGTACTTC.

Note on this clone: One junction end does not reproduce the germline sequence, and a read error may be involved. The chain joins TRBV20-1 to TRBJ1-2, with D tentatively TRBD1 (5 bases). Germline V gives CDR1 DFQATT, CDR2 SNEGSKA (reference sequence). The length of the CDR3 is 11 residues. The CDR3 DNA follows: TGCAGTGCTCATTGGGAGGGACGGCGGGCGTTC. Its translation is CSAHWEGRRAF.

The V gene is TRBV29-1, the J gene TRBJ2-7, with a tentative D call TRBD2 (6 bases). The V and J ends lost 7 bases and 2 bases respectively, with 12 bases between them. Germline CDR1 and CDR2: SQVTM and ANQGSEA. The CDR3 contains 12 residues. The CDR3 nucleotides are TGCAGCGCCCGGGAGTCCACCTACGAGCAGTACTTC. This gives the protein CSARESTYEQYF.

With respect to this clone: The same CDR3 is also encoded by other DNA sequences in this sample. The rearrangement uses TRBV27 and TRBJ2-7; D gene unclear. The CDR3 runs to 15 residues. Germline loops: CDR1 MNHEY, CDR2 SMNVEV (reference sequence). Trimming cost V 2 bases and J 0 bases, with 11 bases left between them. The chain's CDR3 is CASSLGWGSSYEQYF. The CDR3 region has the DNA TGTGCCAGCAGTTTAGGCTGGGGAAGCTCCTACGAGCAGTACTTC.

The chain has TRBV5-6 and TRBJ2-1; D is possibly TRBD1 (6 bases). The germline V and J ends were trimmed by 4 bases and 2 bases, with 22 bases remaining between them. This CDR3 is built from 18 residues. The germline CDR1 and CDR2 sequences are SGHDT and YYEEEE. The CDR3 nucleotides are TGTGCCAGCAGCCCCGGGTCGCCACAGGGCTTACCCTACAATGAGCAGTTCTTC. Translating it yields CASSPGSPQGLPYNEQFF.

The chain combines TRBV6-5 with TRBJ1-4; TRBD1 aligns across 8 bases. The CDR3 runs 15 residues. From germline, CDR1 is MNHEY and CDR2 SVGAGI. The J segment lost 5 bases and the V segment lost 3 bases, leaving 5 bases of the junction unmatched. CDR3 in amino acids: CASSYSDRVNEKLFF. CDR3 nucleotides: TGTGCCAGCAGTTATTCGGACAGGGTGAATGAAAAACTGTTTTTT.

The chain carries TRBV4-2 and TRBJ2-7; 7 bases are shared with TRBD2. Germline V gene sequence: CDR1 LGHNA, CDR2 YNFKEQ. J was trimmed by 2 bases and V by 3 bases; bases with no gene match: 4. This CDR3 is built from 14 residues. The DNA for the CDR3 is TGTGCCAGCAGCCAGAGCGGGAACCCCTACGAGCAGTACTTC. Translating gives CASSQSGNPYEQYF.

The sample holds one count of this clone. The CDR3 loop reads CASSSGGGYGYTF. For the CDR3, the DNA is TGTGCCAGTAGTTCCGGAGGGGGGTATGGCTACACCTTC. The V call is TRBV19, the J call TRBJ1-2, with TRBD1 as a possible D gene (6 bases). CDR3 size: 13 residues. Trimming stripped 5 bases from V and 5 bases from J, with 12 bases between. The germline V gene encodes CDR1 LNHDA and CDR2 SQIVND (reference sequence).

The V call is TRBV19, the J call TRBJ2-5; tentatively, D is TRBD1 (8 bases). CDR1 is LNHDA and CDR2 is SQIVND in the germline V gene (reference sequence). Between the trimmed V and J ends, which lost 5 bases and 1 base, there was a span of 17 bases. CDR3 length: 16 amino acids. CDR3 loop: CASSADREGTQETQYF. In nucleotides, the CDR3 is TGTGCCAGTAGTGCGGACAGGGAGGGGACCCAAGAGACCCAGTACTTC.

In DNA form, the CDR3 reads TGTGCCAGCAGCCAAGCGATACTATACGAGCAGTACTTC. Residues: CASSQAILYEQYF. V is TRBV14 and J is TRBJ2-7; D is undetermined. This CDR3 is 13 amino acids long. Trimming pared 1 base from V and 4 bases from J, leaving 8 bases between. CDR1 is SGHDN, CDR2 FVKESK, per germline.

V and J are TRBV27 and TRBJ1-2; D not resolved. Germline-derived CDR1 and CDR2 are MNHEY and SMNVEV (reference sequence). The V and J ends lost 2 bases and 0 bases respectively, with 10 bases between them. The CDR3 runs to 15 residues. The CDR3 DNA follows: TGTGCCAGCAGTTTAGTCGGCTCATCTAACTATGGCTACACCTTC. It yields the protein CASSLVGSSNYGYTF.

This sequence joins TRBV7-9 and TRBJ2-2, with TRBD1 identical over 10 bases. J was trimmed by 8 bases and V by 4 bases; bases with no gene match: 7. The CDR3 runs to 15 residues. Germline V gene data show CDR1 as SEHNR and CDR2 as FQNEAQ (reference sequence). The CDR3 spells CASSSRQGAGGELFF. The CDR3 DNA reads TGTGCCAGCAGCTCACGACAGGGGGCCGGTGGGGAGCTGTTTTTT.